The next 22 T cell receptor beta chains were all read from a single sample in a study of control samples from healthy donors and cancer patients. Repertoires were generated with immunoSEQ multiplex PCR, while TCRdb's copy carries only in-frame clones and drops some. The data contain more than 75,000 clones, 89% of them singletons. Sequenced: blood. The receptors stem from a man aged 50-59 years in good health.

The J gene is TRBJ1-1, the V gene TRBV7-6; D not resolved. This CDR3 has 13 residues. Germline V gene data show CDR1 as SGHVS and CDR2 as FNYEAQ. V was shortened by 1 base and J by 0 bases, with 3 bases between the two germline ends. The CDR3 region has the DNA TGTGCCAGCAGCTTAGTAATGAACACTGAAGCTTTCTTT. Protein: CASSLVMNTEAFF.

V is TRBV6-5 and J is TRBJ2-3; no clear D. CDR1 MNHEY and CDR2 SVGAGI come from the germline V gene. The CDR3 has 15 residues. Trimming removed 6 bases from V and 0 bases from J, with 13 bases in between. CDR3 nucleotide sequence: TGTGCCAGCAGGGTGGCGAATCCGAGCACAGATACGCAGTATTTT. As protein: CASRVANPSTDTQYF.

The rearrangement uses TRBV11-3 and TRBJ2-1; 9 bases are shared with TRBD2. The V gene's germline CDR1 is SGHNT and CDR2 YENEEA. J was trimmed by 0 bases and V by 1 base; bases with no gene match: 7. The CDR3 loop spans 18 amino acids. CDR3 sequence reads: CASSLGVAGASSYNEQFF. CDR3 in DNA: TGTGCCAGCAGCTTAGGGGTAGCGGGGGCTAGCTCCTACAATGAGCAGTTCTTC.

The chain carries TRBV5-1 and TRBJ1-2, with 7 bases lining up with TRBD1. With V trimmed by 0 bases and J by 4 bases, 9 bases remained unmatched. CDR1 and CDR2 (germline): SGHRS, YFSETQ. The CDR3 extends over 16 amino acids. The CDR3 bases are TGCGCCAGCAGCTTGGGTAACAAGGGGGCCTCCTATGGCTACACCTTC. Protein: CASSLGNKGASYGYTF.

The chain is built from TRBV11-3 and TRBJ2-7, with TRBD1 matching over 11 bases. Germline V lookup: CDR1 SGHNT, CDR2 YENEEA. V gave up 5 bases and J gave up 4 bases; unmatched junction bases: 4. The CDR3 spans 14 residues. CDR3 amino acids: CASSPGTGGYEQYF. Written as DNA, the CDR3 is TGTGCCAGCAGCCCCGGGACAGGGGGTTACGAGCAGTACTTC.

The chain employs TRBV12-3 or TRBV12-4 and TRBJ2-7, with TRBD1 matching over 7 bases. This CDR3 region has 13 residues. J lost 6 bases, V lost 3 bases, and 5 bases had no gene match. The CDR3: CASSFGQGVEQYF. The CDR3 region has the DNA TGTGCCAGCAGTTTTGGGCAGGGGGTCGAGCAGTACTTC.

The chain has TRBV6-5 and TRBJ1-2, with TRBD1 matching over 7 bases. The CDR3 consists of 13 residues. Germline trimming cut 6 bases from V and 6 bases from J; bases unmatched to any gene: 7. The germline gives CDR1 MNHEY, CDR2 SVGAGI. CDR3 loop: CASRADREDGYTF. In DNA form, the CDR3 reads TGTGCCAGCAGAGCTGACAGGGAGGATGGCTACACCTTC.

The J gene is TRBJ1-1, the V gene TRBV4-1, with D perhaps TRBD1 (6 bases). Germline V lookup: CDR1 MGHRA, CDR2 YSYEKL. The CDR3 runs 14 residues. V was cut by 6 bases and J by 1 base, with 12 bases left in between. The CDR3 reads CASSIPGQNTEAFF. The CDR3 DNA is TGCGCCAGCAGTATTCCGGGACAGAACACTGAAGCTTTCTTT.

The chain links TRBV18 to TRBJ2-3; D is uncertain. CDR1 KGHSH and CDR2 LQKENI come from the germline V gene. The CDR3 consists of 14 residues. The germline V and J ends were trimmed by 3 bases and 3 bases, with 10 bases remaining between them. The CDR3 bases are TGTGCCAGCTCACCTCAATTGGGTACAGATACGCAGTATTTT. Translating it yields CASSPQLGTDTQYF.

V is TRBV11-3 and J is TRBJ1-1; the D is unclear. The germline V gene encodes CDR1 SGHNT and CDR2 YENEEA. The CDR3 loop spans 15 amino acids. The V and J ends lost 1 base and 4 bases respectively, with 13 bases between them. CDR3 sequence: CASSLGRRRSTEAFF. In DNA form, the CDR3 reads TGTGCCAGCAGCTTAGGACGTAGGAGGAGCACTGAAGCTTTCTTT.

This clone was detected only once. The V gene is TRBV18, the J gene TRBJ1-2; D remains ambiguous. The germline V gene has CDR1 KGHSH and CDR2 LQKENI. There are 15 residues in the CDR3. The V and J ends lost 6 bases and 0 bases respectively, with 14 bases between them. CDR3 coding DNA: TGTGCCAGCTCCCCGAGGACCCCAGCTAACTATGGCTACACCTTC. It translates to CASSPRTPANYGYTF. Complete variable domain (other parts from reference TRBV18 and TRBJ1-2): NAGVMQNPRHLVRRRGQEARLRCSPMKGHSHVYWYRQLPEEGLKFMVYLQKENIIDESGMPKERFSAEFPKEGPSILRIQQVVRGDSAAYFCASSPRTPANYGYTFGSGTRLTVV.

Here the CDR3 reads CASSSRAANYGYTF. The CDR3 DNA reads TGTGCCAGCAGCTCCCGGGCCGCTAACTATGGCTACACCTTC. The chain links TRBV5-6 to TRBJ1-2; D not certain. Germline loops: CDR1 SGHDT, CDR2 YYEEEE. Trimming took 3 bases from V and 0 from J, leaving 9 bases between them. The CDR3 is made up of 14 amino acids.

The J gene is TRBJ2-3, the V gene TRBV7-9; D is unresolved. CDR1 and CDR2 (germline): SEHNR, FQNEAQ (reference sequence). The CDR3 loop spans 14 amino acids. V gave up 0 bases and J gave up 1 base, with 5 bases separating them. The CDR3 is CASSLAVGTDTQYF. The CDR3 DNA reads TGTGCCAGCAGCTTAGCGGTCGGCACAGATACGCAGTATTTT.

The table lists this clone with a few counts. The CDR3 sequence is CASSYTGVGQPQHF. CDR3 DNA sequence: TGTGCCAGCAGCTACACAGGGGTGGGTCAGCCCCAGCATTTT. The chain employs TRBV7-9 and TRBJ1-5; 7 bases are a match to TRBD1. The germline CDR1 and CDR2 sequences are SEHNR and FQNEAQ (reference sequence). V trimming: 4 bases; J trimming: 6 bases; junction bases outside the gene matches: 6. There are 14 residues in the CDR3.

The rearrangement uses TRBV29-1 and TRBJ1-2; D unclear. Trimming shortened V by 0 bases and J by 5 bases, and 13 bases separated the two germline ends. The CDR3 runs 14 residues. Per the germline V gene, CDR1 is SQVTM and CDR2 is ANQGSEA. The CDR3 region is CSVEEKMAAYGYTF. DNA of the CDR3: TGCAGCGTTGAAGAAAAAATGGCGGCGTATGGCTACACCTTC.

This chain uses TRBV27 with TRBJ1-1, with a possible D match to TRBD1 (5 bases). V was cut by 3 bases and J by 2 bases, with 19 bases left in between. The germline gives CDR1 MNHEY, CDR2 SMNVEV (reference sequence). This CDR3 contains 17 residues. The CDR3 loop is CASSLVPGTSRNTEAFF. For the CDR3, the DNA is TGTGCCAGCAGTTTGGTCCCGGGGACCTCCCGAAACACTGAAGCTTTCTTT.

This rearrangement joins TRBV7-9 to TRBJ1-1; D is possibly TRBD1 (5 bases). V was shortened by 5 bases and J by 6 bases, with 19 bases between the two germline ends. Per germline, CDR1 SEHNR and CDR2 FQNEAQ (reference sequence). The CDR3 consists of 15 residues. CDR3 in amino acids: CASSPQTAFNSEAFF. CDR3 coding DNA: TGTGCCAGCAGCCCGCAGACAGCCTTTAACTCTGAAGCTTTCTTT.

This chain links TRBV18 with TRBJ2-5; 15 bases are a match to TRBD2. The CDR3 consists of 18 residues. V shed 6 bases and J 2 bases; nucleotides not matched to a gene: 10. Germline assignment: CDR1 KGHSH and CDR2 LQKENI. CDR3 sequence (DNA): TGTGCCAGCTCGCTGCAGGGACTAGCGGGGGGAGCTCAAGAGACCCAGTACTTC. It specifies CASSLQGLAGGAQETQYF.

This chain joins TRBV15 and TRBJ1-1; 9 nucleotides align to TRBD1. CDR1 and CDR2 (germline): LNHNV, YYDKDF (reference sequence). J lost 7 bases, V lost 3 bases, and 6 bases had no gene match. The length of the CDR3 is 14 residues. CDR3 region: CATSREGQGGEAFF. The CDR3 DNA sequence: TGTGCCACCAGCAGGGAGGGACAGGGCGGTGAAGCTTTCTTT.

Points on this clone: It is unclear where the CDR3 begins or ends on the DNA, so no DNA is shown, and the CDR3 is as TCRdb lists it. The J gene is TRBJ2-5, the V gene TRBV12-3 or TRBV12-4. Termini included, the CDR3 measures 11 amino acids. CDR3 residues: CASSFLETQYF.

This clone appeared once. The V gene is TRBV5-4, the J gene TRBJ1-2, with 12 bases matching TRBD1. Germline CDR1 SGHNT, CDR2 YYREEE (reference sequence). V dropped 4 bases and J dropped 4; count of bases not matched to a gene: 11. This CDR3 spans 17 amino acids. CDR3 protein: CASSPLGTGGSIYGYTF. In DNA, the CDR3 is TGTGCCAGCAGCCCCCTTGGGACAGGGGGCTCTATCTATGGCTACACCTTC.

The chain recombines TRBV12-3 or TRBV12-4 with TRBJ2-1; the match to TRBD2 covers 11 bases. Germline trimming cut 6 bases from V and 7 bases from J; bases unmatched to any gene: 2. This CDR3 spans 13 amino acids. Here the CDR3 reads CASRTSGVNEQFF. DNA of the CDR3: TGTGCCAGCAGGACTAGCGGGGTTAATGAGCAGTTCTTC.